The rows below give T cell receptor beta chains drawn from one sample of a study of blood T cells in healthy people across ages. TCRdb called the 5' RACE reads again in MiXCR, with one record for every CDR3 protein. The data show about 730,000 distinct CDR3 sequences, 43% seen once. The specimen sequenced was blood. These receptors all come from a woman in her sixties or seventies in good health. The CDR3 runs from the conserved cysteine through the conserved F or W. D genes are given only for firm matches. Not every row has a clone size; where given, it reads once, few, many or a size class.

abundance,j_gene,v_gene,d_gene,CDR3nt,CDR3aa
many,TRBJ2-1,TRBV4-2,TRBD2,TGTGCCAGCAGCACTAGCGGCTCCTACAATGAGCAGTTCTTC,CASSTSGSYNEQFF
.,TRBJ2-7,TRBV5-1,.,TGCGCCAGCAGTTTTTGGGCAGGGCCGACCTACGAGCAGTACTTC,CASSFWAGPTYEQYF
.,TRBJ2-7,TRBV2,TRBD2,TGTGCCAGCATCGAGGCGGGGGTAGCCCACGAGCAGTACTTC,CASIEAGVAHEQYF
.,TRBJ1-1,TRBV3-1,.,TGTGCCAGCAGCCAAGGGGGGGGGGGCTTGAACACTGAAGCTTTCTTT,CASSQGGGGLNTEAFF
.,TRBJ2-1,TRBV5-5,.,TGTGCCAGCAGCTTGGAACAGGGCTCCCACAATGAGCAGTTCTTC,CASSLEQGSHNEQFF
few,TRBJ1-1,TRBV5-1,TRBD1,TGCGCCAGCAGCCCGTGGGACAGACTAAACACTGAAGCTTTCTTT,CASSPWDRLNTEAFF
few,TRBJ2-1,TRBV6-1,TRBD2,TGTGCCATCCTACGGGGGGGCCTCGACAATGAGCAGTTCTTC,CAILRGGLDNEQFF
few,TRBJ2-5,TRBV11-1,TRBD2,TGTGCCAGCAGCTTGACTAGCGGGAGAGTGGAGACCCAGTACTTC,CASSLTSGRVETQYF
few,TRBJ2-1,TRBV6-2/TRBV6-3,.,TGTGCCAGCACCGCCCTGGATGAGCAGTTCTTC,CASTALDEQFF
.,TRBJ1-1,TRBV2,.,TGTGCCAGCAGTCCCTACGTCGGGGTGAACACTGAAGCTTTCTTT,CASSPYVGVNTEAFF
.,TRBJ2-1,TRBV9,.,TGTGCCAGCAGCATCTTTGCCTCTCGCGAACACTACAATGAGCAGTTCTTC,CASSIFASREHYNEQFF